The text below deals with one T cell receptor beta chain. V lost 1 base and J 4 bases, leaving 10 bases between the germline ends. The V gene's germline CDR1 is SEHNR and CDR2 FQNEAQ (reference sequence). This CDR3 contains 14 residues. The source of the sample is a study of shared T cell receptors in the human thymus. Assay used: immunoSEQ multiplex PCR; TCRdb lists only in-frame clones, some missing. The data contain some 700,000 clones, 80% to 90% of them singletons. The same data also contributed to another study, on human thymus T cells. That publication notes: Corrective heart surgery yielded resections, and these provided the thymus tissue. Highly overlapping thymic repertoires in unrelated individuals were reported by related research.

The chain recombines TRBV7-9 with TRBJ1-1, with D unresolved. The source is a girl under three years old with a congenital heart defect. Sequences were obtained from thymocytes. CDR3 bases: TGTGCCAGCAGCTTAGTTTATACAAGCACTGAAGCTTTCTTT. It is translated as CASSLVYTSTEAFF.